A selection of T cell receptor beta chains follows, all from one sample in a study of CD8+ T cells in alopecia areata. This table comes from immunoSEQ multiplex PCR, and its TCRdb copy is limited to in-frame clones, with some not included. In the table there are 95,000 to 150,000 clones, 53% of which are singletons. The sample was CD4+ T cells sorted from blood, taken at week 4, from a patient treated with tofacitinib. These receptors originate from a human donor with alopecia areata. Each CDR3 is given without its conserved first and last residue.

TRBJ1-1,TRBV4-2,ASSQGRVHTEAF
TRBJ1-1,TRBV5-4,ASSFLVGFEVDTEAF
TRBJ2-7,TRBV13,ASKWGAAYEQY
TRBJ1-2,TRBV14,ASSLDTYGYT
TRBJ1-5,TRBV6-1,ASSGRQANQPQH
TRBJ2-1,TRBV4-2,ASSQESGGTYNEQF
TRBJ2-7,TRBV29-1,SVGGLAASSYEQY
TRBJ1-3,TRBV2,ASSGHYVSGNTIY
TRBJ2-7,TRBV6-6,ASTPEVAGPYEQY
TRBJ2-3,TRBV7-9,ASSFGTSGADTQY
TRBJ1-4,TRBV5-4,ASSLGGNNEKLF
TRBJ2-1,TRBV30,AWSGGGASGRGNEQF
TRBJ1-5,TRBV2,ASSRLNSNQPQH
TRBJ1-1,TRBV6-5,ASSGRDRPNTEAF
TRBJ1-4,TRBV9,ASSTGQGGVEKLF
TRBJ1-2,TRBV6-4,ASSDSRQGSGGYT
TRBJ2-2,TRBV4-1,ASSQTLAVMNTGELF
TRBJ1-2,TRBV2,ASTVSGYGYT
TRBJ2-1,TRBV15,ATSSRGYAYNEQF
TRBJ2-1,TRBV29-1,SVGLADYNEQF
TRBJ2-7,TRBV5-4,ASSLVGNEQY
TRBJ1-1,TRBV29-1,SARGQGAVEAF
TRBJ2-5,TRBV29-1,SAAGPEETQY
TRBJ1-5,TRBV5-1,ASSFSGDQPQH
TRBJ2-3,TRBV5-1,ASSSFSTDTQY
TRBJ2-2,TRBV2,ASSTALGLNTGELF